These T cell receptor beta chains were read from a single sample in a study of T-cell reconstitution after alpha-beta-depleted transplantation in children. In TCRdb, the PCR reads were re-called with MiXCR into one record per CDR3 protein. The repertoire holds more than 60,000 distinct CDR3 sequences, with about 6.7% as singletons. The sample consisted of PBMCs from the stem cell graft donor, taken from the stem cell graft. Receptors were obtained from a human donor who donated a stem cell graft to a child with acute lymphoblastic leukemia. Both conserved end residues are part of each CDR3. A D gene is named only where the DNA matches it firmly. Clone sizes are given selectively: once, few, many, or a class where the clone is expanded.

v_call	d_call	clone_size	j_call	cdr3_aa	cdr3_nt
TRBV12-3/TRBV12-4	TRBD2	many	TRBJ2-5	CASTLTGGETQYF	TGTGCCAGCACCCTTACGGGGGGGGAGACCCAGTACTTC
TRBV29-1	NA	many	TRBJ2-4	CSVGVKNIQYF	TGCAGCGTTGGGGTCAAAAACATTCAGTACTTC
TRBV7-2	TRBD2	NA	TRBJ2-2	CASSVLAGGPSTGELFF	TGTGCCAGCAGCGTACTAGCGGGGGGGCCATCCACCGGGGAGCTGTTTTTT
TRBV7-9	TRBD1	many	TRBJ1-1	CASETGMNTEAFF	TGTGCCAGCGAGACAGGGATGAACACTGAAGCTTTCTTT
TRBV6-4	NA	medium-sized	TRBJ2-3	CASSDSSGGTDTQYF	TGTGCCAGCAGTGACTCCTCAGGGGGCACAGATACGCAGTATTTT
TRBV6-4	NA	many	TRBJ2-1	CASSEGPNNEQFF	TGTGCCAGCAGTGAGGGCCCAAACAATGAGCAGTTCTTC
TRBV4-3	NA	few	TRBJ2-3	CASSQGAGLDTQYF	TGCGCCAGCAGCCAAGGCGCCGGGTTGGATACGCAGTATTTT
TRBV20-1	NA	many	TRBJ1-2	CSAREAGDYGYTF	TGCAGTGCTAGAGAAGCGGGGGACTATGGCTACACCTTC
TRBV5-1	TRBD1	many	TRBJ1-5	CASSLAGTGNQPQHF	TGCGCCAGCAGCTTAGCCGGGACAGGGAATCAGCCCCAGCATTTT
TRBV20-1	NA	many	TRBJ1-4	CSARRGEKLFF	TGCAGTGCTAGAAGGGGGGAAAAACTGTTTTTT
TRBV28	NA	NA	TRBJ2-3	CASSLWAGGTDTQYF	TGTGCCAGCAGTTTATGGGCAGGGGGCACAGATACGCAGTATTTT
TRBV5-6	NA	NA	TRBJ2-5	CASSPGAGETQYF	TGTGCCAGCAGCCCGGGGGCAGGAGAGACCCAGTACTTC
TRBV6-6	NA	many	TRBJ1-2	CASSRSGEYGYTF	TGTGCCAGCAGCCGCTCTGGGGAATATGGCTACACCTTC
TRBV5-1	NA	NA	TRBJ2-3	CASTRGGDTQYF	TGCGCCAGCACTAGAGGAGGGGATACGCAGTATTTT
TRBV5-1	NA	many	TRBJ2-2	CASSRDKNTGELFF	TGCGCCAGTTCCCGGGACAAGAACACCGGGGAGCTGTTTTTT
TRBV7-9	TRBD1	many	TRBJ1-5	CASRKDRGLSNQPQHF	TGTGCCAGCAGGAAAGACAGGGGGCTTAGCAATCAGCCCCAGCATTTT
TRBV20-1	TRBD2	few	TRBJ2-2	CSASTLAGAGGELFF	TGCAGTGCCTCGACGCTAGCGGGGGCGGGCGGGGAGCTGTTTTTT
TRBV5-1	TRBD2	NA	TRBJ2-1	CASSMAGGAYNEQFF	TGCGCCAGCAGCATGGCGGGGGGGGCCTACAATGAGCAGTTCTTC
TRBV4-1	NA	many	TRBJ1-4	CASSQLGGQGEKLFF	TGCGCCAGCAGCCAACTAGGGGGTCAGGGTGAAAAACTGTTTTTT
TRBV29-1	NA	many	TRBJ1-1	CSVARTAVNTEAFF	TGCAGCGTGGCCAGGACAGCCGTGAACACTGAAGCTTTCTTT
TRBV6-2/TRBV6-3	NA	few	TRBJ2-5	CASSYSWAETQYF	TGTGCCAGCAGTTACTCATGGGCAGAGACCCAGTACTTC
TRBV5-1	TRBD1	many	TRBJ1-1	CSSSHGTAGPEAFF	TGCTCCAGCAGCCACGGGACAGCCGGGCCTGAAGCTTTCTTT
TRBV2	NA	many	TRBJ1-6	CASKGSYNSPLHF	TGTGCCAGCAAAGGCTCCTATAATTCACCCCTCCACTTT
TRBV14	NA	NA	TRBJ2-7	CASSQFGGISNEQYF	TGTGCCAGCAGCCAATTCGGCGGGATAAGTAACGAGCAGTACTTC
TRBV7-9	NA	many	TRBJ2-1	CAAGNEQFF	TGTGCAGCAGGCAATGAGCAGTTCTTC
TRBV20-1	NA	NA	TRBJ1-2	CSASAGPYGYTF	TGCAGTGCTTCCGCCGGACCCTATGGCTACACCTTC
TRBV2	NA	many	TRBJ1-1	CASSAQSKNTEAFF	TGTGCCAGCAGTGCTCAGTCCAAGAACACTGAAGCTTTCTTT
TRBV3-1	TRBD2	many	TRBJ2-3	CASSQVSGGADTQYF	TGTGCCAGCAGCCAAGTTAGCGGGGGGGCCGATACGCAGTATTTT
TRBV20-1	NA	many	TRBJ2-3	CSARDQKTSTDTQYF	TGCAGTGCTAGAGATCAGAAGACTAGCACAGATACGCAGTATTTT
TRBV20-1	TRBD1	many	TRBJ1-2	CSVPTGGAVYGYTF	TGCAGTGTACCTACAGGGGGCGCAGTATATGGCTACACCTTC
TRBV29-1	NA	many	TRBJ2-3	CSVAVRTDTQYF	TGCAGCGTTGCGGTCCGCACAGATACGCAGTATTTT